Below, 9 T cell receptor beta chains from the same sample are listed, as sequenced in a study of T cells in localized non-small cell lung cancer. Sequencing was performed with immunoSEQ multiplex PCR; in TCRdb, only in-frame clones are kept and a portion is missing. The table includes tens of thousands of clones, about 86% detected once. The sample here was peripheral blood, taken before any cancer treatment. These receptors all stem from a woman between 18 and 49 years old with stage III lung adenocarcinoma.

The V and J genes are TRBV7-8 and TRBJ1-6; no firm D call. V shed 8 bases and J shed 0 bases, with 8 bases lying between them. There are 14 residues in the CDR3. Germline loops: CDR1 SGHVS, CDR2 FQNEAQ. CDR3 residues: CASRGSSYNSPLHF. DNA for the CDR3: TGTGCCAGCCGAGGGAGCTCCTATAATTCACCCCTCCACTTT.

The chain employs TRBV6-1 and TRBJ2-6; D is undetermined. V lost 4 bases and J 0 bases, leaving 10 bases between the germline ends. The germline V gene has CDR1 MNHNS and CDR2 SASEGT. The CDR3 runs to 16 residues. The CDR3 region has the DNA TGTGCCAGCAGTGGATCATCGGACTCTGGGGCCAACGTCCTGACTTTC. This sequence encodes CASSGSSDSGANVLTF.

This clone was seen just once. This chain connects TRBV5-1 to TRBJ1-1; tentative D call: TRBD1 (5 bases). CDR1 is SGHRS, CDR2 YFSETQ, per germline. Trimming took 4 bases from V and 4 from J, leaving 14 bases between them. The CDR3 is 14 amino acids. The CDR3 loop is CASSINQGPTEAFF. The CDR3 bases are TGCGCCAGCAGCATTAACCAGGGCCCCACTGAAGCTTTCTTT.

This rearrangement joins TRBV18 to TRBJ2-2; a possible D gene is TRBD2 (6 bases). V was pared by 2 bases and J by 5 bases, with 15 bases between. The CDR3 is 16 residues long. The germline V gene encodes CDR1 KGHSH and CDR2 LQKENI. The CDR3 spells CASSPSGLPSTGELFF. The CDR3 nucleotides are TGTGCCAGCTCACCAAGTGGACTACCTAGTACCGGGGAGCTGTTTTTT.

This chain connects TRBV4-2 to TRBJ2-1; D call uncertain. Trimming pared 2 bases from V and 2 bases from J, leaving 4 bases between. Germline-derived CDR1 and CDR2 are LGHNA and YNFKEQ. The CDR3 has 13 residues. For the CDR3, the DNA is TGTGCCAGCAGCCAAAACGCCTACAATGAGCAGTTCTTC. Translated: CASSQNAYNEQFF.

This clone was seen a handful of times. The V gene is TRBV27, the J gene TRBJ1-2, with D unresolved. Trimming took 3 bases from V and 4 from J, leaving 6 bases between them. This CDR3 spans 12 amino acids. Germline CDR1 is MNHEY and CDR2 is SMNVEV (reference sequence). The CDR3 sequence is CASSFRGYGYTF. The CDR3 nucleotides read TGTGCCAGCAGTTTCCGGGGCTATGGCTACACCTTC.

The rearrangement links TRBV4-1 to TRBJ1-4, with D unclear. The CDR3 loop spans 15 amino acids. The germline gives CDR1 MGHRA, CDR2 YSYEKL. V gave up 3 bases and J gave up 1 base, with 9 bases separating them. DNA of the CDR3: TGCGCCAGCAGCCAGCCGGGTGGAACTAATGAAAAACTGTTTTTT. This translates into CASSQPGGTNEKLFF.

This chain links TRBV6-6 with TRBJ1-5; 7 nucleotides agree with TRBD1. The CDR3 sequence is 16 residues long. V gave up 8 bases and J gave up 6 bases; unmatched junction bases: 16. Germline CDR1 reads MNHNY; CDR2 reads SVGAGI (reference sequence). The CDR3 loop is CASALVSKGAGQPQHF. The CDR3 DNA follows: TGTGCCAGCGCCCTGGTGTCAAAGGGGGCAGGTCAGCCCCAGCATTTT.

The genes are TRBV4-2 and TRBJ2-7; 9 nucleotides match TRBD1. The CDR3 consists of 14 residues. The J segment lost 3 bases and the V segment lost 4 bases, leaving 4 bases of the junction unmatched. Germline V gene lookup returns CDR1 LGHNA and CDR2 YNFKEQ. The CDR3 DNA follows: TGTGCCAGCAGCCCCCCGACAGGGGGCTACGAGCAGTACTTC. Translation: CASSPPTGGYEQYF.